This T cell receptor (beta chain) was sequenced for a study of shared clonotypes between healthy human individuals. Study outcomes and limitations: There were few donors, and this limited the genetic and exposure-history diversity represented.

Assay: immunoSEQ multiplex PCR; the TCRdb copy retains only in-frame clones and omits some. The sample lists some 630,000 clones; about three quarters were seen once. The trim removed 6 bases at V and 5 bases at J, leaving 9 bases unmatched. The CDR3 consists of 15 residues. With respect to this clone: Its antigen is undetermined.

The rearrangement joins TRBV23-1 to TRBJ2-1; 8 nucleotides align to TRBD1. TRBV23-1 is an ORF, with its function uncertain. The source is a young woman in good health. Material for sequencing was memory CD4+ T cells sorted from blood. Subset of the sample: CD45RA-negative fraction. Written as DNA, the CDR3 is TGCGCCAGCAGCACGGGACAGGCCCGCCACAATGAGCAGTTCTTC. Protein product: CASSTGQARHNEQFF.